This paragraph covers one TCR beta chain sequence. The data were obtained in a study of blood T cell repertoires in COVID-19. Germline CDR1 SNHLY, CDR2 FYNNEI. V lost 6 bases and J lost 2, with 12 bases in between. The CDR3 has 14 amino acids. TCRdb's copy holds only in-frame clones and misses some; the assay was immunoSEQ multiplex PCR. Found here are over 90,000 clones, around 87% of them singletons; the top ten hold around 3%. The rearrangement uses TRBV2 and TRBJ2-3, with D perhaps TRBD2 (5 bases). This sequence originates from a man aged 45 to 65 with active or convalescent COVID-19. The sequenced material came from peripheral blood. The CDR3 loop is CASRDWEYTDTQYF. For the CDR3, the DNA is TGTGCCAGCAGGGACTGGGAATACACAGATACGCAGTATTTT.